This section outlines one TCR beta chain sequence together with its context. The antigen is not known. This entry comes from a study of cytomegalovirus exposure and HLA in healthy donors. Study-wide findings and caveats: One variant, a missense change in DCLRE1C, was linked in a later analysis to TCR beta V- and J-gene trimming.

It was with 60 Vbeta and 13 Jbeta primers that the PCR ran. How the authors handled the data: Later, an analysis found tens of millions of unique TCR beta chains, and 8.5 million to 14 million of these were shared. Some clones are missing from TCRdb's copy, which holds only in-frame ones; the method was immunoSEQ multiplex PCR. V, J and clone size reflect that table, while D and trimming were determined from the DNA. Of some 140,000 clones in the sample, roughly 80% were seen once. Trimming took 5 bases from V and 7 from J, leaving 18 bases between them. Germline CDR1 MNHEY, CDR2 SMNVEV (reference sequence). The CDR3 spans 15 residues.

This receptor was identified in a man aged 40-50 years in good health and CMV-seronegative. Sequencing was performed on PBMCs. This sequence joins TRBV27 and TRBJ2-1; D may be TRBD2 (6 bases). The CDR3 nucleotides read TGTGCCAGCAGTCCCTGGGACGACGGAGGGAATGAGCAGTTCTTC. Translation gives CASSPWDDGGNEQFF.